The present TCR beta chain was sequenced within a study of blood T cell repertoires in COVID-19. Per the authors' pipeline: Quantification of nucleated cells was approximated via reference gene primer amplification. TCRdb keeps only in-frame clones here, not all; method: immunoSEQ multiplex PCR. D and trimming come from the DNA, and the V and J calls and clone size come from that table. The profile covers approximately 170,000 clones, with around 89% appearing a single time and around 0.77% taken by the ten largest. Membership in each cohort depended on participant-reported clinical history. V lost 0 bases, J lost 3 bases, and 2 bases stayed unmatched. Germline V CDR1 and CDR2: SGHRS, YFSETQ. CDR3 length: 14 residues.

The chain links TRBV5-1 to TRBJ1-1, with TRBD1 matching 7 bases. This TCR was recovered from a woman under 30 who had recovered from COVID-19. Sequencing was performed on PBMCs or T cells enriched from blood (not recorded which). The CDR3 loop is CASSLGTGDTEAFF. CDR3 bases: TGCGCCAGCAGCTTGGGCACAGGGGACACTGAAGCTTTCTTT.